This T cell receptor beta chain is from a study of response to subunit inactivated influenza vaccine. This clonotype was recorded a few times. TCRdb re-called the RT-PCR reads through MiXCR, storing one row per CDR3 protein. The sample holds around 570,000 distinct CDR3 sequences, around 8% seen once. This CDR3 spans 16 amino acids. Trimming took off 4 bases at V and 0 bases at J, with 12 bases between the two ends. Germline CDR1 reads SGHVS; CDR2 reads FNYEAQ. Specimen: PBMCs from blood, collected around 25 months after vaccination. This TCR came from a man aged 50-75 years who received an inactivated influenza vaccine. The genes are TRBV7-6 and TRBJ2-2; D not resolved. The CDR3 spells CASSSRTSANTGELFF. The CDR3 DNA follows: TGTGCCAGCAGCTCCCGGACGTCCGCGAACACCGGGGAGCTGTTTTTT.